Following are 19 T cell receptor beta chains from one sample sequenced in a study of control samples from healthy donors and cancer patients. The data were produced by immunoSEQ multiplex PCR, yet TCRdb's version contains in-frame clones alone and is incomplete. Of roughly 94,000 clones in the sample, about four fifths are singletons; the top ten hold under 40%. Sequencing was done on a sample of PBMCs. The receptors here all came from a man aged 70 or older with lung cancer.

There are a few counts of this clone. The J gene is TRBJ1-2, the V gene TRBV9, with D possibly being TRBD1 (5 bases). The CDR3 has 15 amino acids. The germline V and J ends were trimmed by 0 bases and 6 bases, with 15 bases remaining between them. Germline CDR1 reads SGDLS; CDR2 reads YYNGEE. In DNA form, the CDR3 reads TGTGCCAGCAGCGTAGTTCGGGGGGAGGTGGATGGCTACACCTTC. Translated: CASSVVRGEVDGYTF.

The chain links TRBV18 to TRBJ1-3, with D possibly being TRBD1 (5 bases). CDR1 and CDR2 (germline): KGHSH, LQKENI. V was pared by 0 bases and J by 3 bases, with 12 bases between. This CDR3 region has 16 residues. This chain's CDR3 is CASSPPGVRDGNTIYF. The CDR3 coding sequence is TGTGCCAGCTCACCACCAGGGGTCAGGGATGGAAACACCATATATTTT.

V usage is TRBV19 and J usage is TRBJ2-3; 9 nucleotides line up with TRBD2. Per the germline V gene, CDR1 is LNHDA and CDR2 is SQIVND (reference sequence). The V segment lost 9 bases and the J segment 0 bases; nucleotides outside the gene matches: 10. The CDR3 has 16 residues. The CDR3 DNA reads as TGTGCCAGGTTAAGGGCTGCGGGGGGGAGCACAGATACGCAGTATTTT. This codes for CARLRAAGGSTDTQYF. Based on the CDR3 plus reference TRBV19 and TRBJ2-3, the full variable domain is DGGITQSPKYLFRKEGQNVTLSCEQNLNHDAMYWYRQDPGQGLRLIYYSQIVNDFQKGDIAEGYSVSREKKESFPLTVTSAQKNPTAFYLCARLRAAGGSTDTQYFGPGTRLTVL.

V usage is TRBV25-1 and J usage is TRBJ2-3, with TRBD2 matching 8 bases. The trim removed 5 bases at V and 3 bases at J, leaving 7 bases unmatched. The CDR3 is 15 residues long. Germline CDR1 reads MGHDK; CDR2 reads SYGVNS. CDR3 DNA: TGTGCCAGCAGTCTTGCGGGGGGTTCGACAGATACGCAGTATTTT. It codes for CASSLAGGSTDTQYF.

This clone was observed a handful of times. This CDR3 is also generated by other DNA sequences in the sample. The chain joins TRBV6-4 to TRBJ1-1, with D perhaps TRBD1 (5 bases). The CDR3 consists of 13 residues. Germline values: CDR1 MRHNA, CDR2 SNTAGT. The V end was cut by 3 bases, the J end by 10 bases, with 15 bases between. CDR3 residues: CASSDPPRAGAFF. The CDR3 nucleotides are TGTGCCAGCAGTGATCCGCCCAGGGCGGGAGCTTTCTTT.

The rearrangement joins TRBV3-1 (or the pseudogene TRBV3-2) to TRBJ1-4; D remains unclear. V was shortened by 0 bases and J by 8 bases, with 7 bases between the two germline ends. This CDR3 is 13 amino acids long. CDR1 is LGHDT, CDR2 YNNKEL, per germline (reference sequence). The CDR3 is CASSQERNEKLFF. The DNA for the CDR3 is TGTGCCAGCAGCCAAGAAAGGAACGAAAAACTGTTTTTT.

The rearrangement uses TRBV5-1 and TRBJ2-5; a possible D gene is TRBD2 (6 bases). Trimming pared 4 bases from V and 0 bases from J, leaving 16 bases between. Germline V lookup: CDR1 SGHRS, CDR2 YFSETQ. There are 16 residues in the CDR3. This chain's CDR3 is CASSPGLRRDQETQYF. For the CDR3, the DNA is TGCGCCAGCAGCCCGGGACTCCGACGGGACCAAGAGACCCAGTACTTC.

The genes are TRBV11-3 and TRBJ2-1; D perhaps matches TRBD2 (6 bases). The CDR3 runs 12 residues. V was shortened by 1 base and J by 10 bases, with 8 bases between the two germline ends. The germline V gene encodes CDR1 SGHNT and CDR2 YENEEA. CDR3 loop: CASSLAAGEQFF. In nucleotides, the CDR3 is TGTGCCAGCAGCTTAGCGGCGGGGGAGCAGTTCTTC. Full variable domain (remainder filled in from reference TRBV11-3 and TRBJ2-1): EAGVVQSPRYKIIEKKQPVAFWCNPISGHNTLYWYLQNLGQGPELLIRYENEEAVDDSQLPKDRFSAERLKGVDSTLKIQPAELGDSAVYLCASSLAAGEQFFGPGTRLTVL.

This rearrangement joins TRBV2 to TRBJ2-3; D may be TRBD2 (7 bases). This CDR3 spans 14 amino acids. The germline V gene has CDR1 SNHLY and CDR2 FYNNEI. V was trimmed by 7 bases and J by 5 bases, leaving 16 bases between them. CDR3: CASTRTRGRDTQYF. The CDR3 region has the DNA TGTGCCAGCACCCGGACTAGGGGGAGAGATACGCAGTATTTT.

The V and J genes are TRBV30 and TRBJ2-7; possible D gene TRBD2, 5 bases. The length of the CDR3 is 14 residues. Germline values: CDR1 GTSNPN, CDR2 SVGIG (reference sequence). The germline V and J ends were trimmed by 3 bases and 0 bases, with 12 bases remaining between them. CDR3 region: CAWSRTASSYEQYF. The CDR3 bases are TGTGCCTGGAGCAGGACTGCCAGCTCCTACGAGCAGTACTTC.

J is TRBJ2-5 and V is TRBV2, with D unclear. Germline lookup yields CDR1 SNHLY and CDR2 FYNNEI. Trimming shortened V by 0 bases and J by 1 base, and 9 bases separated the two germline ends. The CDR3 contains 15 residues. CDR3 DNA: TGTGCCAGCAGTGAAGCGCAAACGGCCCAAGAGACCCAGTACTTC. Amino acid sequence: CASSEAQTAQETQYF.

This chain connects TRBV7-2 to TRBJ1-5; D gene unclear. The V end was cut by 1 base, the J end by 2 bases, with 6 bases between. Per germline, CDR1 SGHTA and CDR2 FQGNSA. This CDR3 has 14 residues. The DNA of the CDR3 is TGTGCCAGCAGCTTAGTCGAGGGCAATCAGCCCCAGCATTTT. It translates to CASSLVEGNQPQHF.

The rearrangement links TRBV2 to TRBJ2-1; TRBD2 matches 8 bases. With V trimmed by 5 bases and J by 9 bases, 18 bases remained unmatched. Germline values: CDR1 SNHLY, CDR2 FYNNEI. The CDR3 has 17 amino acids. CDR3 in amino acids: CASSWGSSGRESSEQFF. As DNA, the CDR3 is TGTGCCAGCAGTTGGGGATCTAGCGGGCGAGAGTCGAGTGAGCAGTTCTTC.

CDR3 nucleotide sequence: TGTGCCAGCTCACCCTTTGATGAAGTGAACACTGAAGCTTTCTTT. Its translation is CASSPFDEVNTEAFF. The V and J genes are TRBV18 and TRBJ1-1; D remains ambiguous. Germline CDR1 is KGHSH and CDR2 is LQKENI. The CDR3 runs 15 residues. V lost 3 bases, J lost 0 bases, and 11 bases lay in between.

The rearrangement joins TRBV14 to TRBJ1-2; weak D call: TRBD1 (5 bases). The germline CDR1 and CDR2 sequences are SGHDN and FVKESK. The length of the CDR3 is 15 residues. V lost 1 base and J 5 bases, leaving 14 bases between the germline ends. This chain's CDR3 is CASSQAGTGGYGYTF. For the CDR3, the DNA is TGTGCCAGCAGCCAAGCAGGGACCGGGGGATATGGCTACACCTTC.

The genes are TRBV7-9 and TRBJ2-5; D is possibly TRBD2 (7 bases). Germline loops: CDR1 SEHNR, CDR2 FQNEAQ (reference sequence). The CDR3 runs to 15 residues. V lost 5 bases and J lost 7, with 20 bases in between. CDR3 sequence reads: CASSPRGGPEGTQYF. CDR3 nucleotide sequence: TGTGCCAGCAGCCCAAGGGGGGGGCCCGAAGGGACCCAGTACTTC.

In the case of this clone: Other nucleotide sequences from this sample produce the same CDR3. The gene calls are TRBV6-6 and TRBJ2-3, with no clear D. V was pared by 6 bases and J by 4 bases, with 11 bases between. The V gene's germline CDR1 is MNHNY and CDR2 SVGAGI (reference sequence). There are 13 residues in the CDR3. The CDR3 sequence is CASRDGASDTQYF. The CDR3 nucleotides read TGTGCCAGCAGGGACGGAGCATCAGATACGCAGTATTTT.

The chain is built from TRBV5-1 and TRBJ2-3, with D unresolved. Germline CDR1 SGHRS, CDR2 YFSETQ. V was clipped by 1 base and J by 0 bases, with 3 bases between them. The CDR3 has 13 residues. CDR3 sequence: CASSLRSTDTQYF. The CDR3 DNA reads TGCGCCAGCAGCTTGAGAAGCACAGATACGCAGTATTTT.

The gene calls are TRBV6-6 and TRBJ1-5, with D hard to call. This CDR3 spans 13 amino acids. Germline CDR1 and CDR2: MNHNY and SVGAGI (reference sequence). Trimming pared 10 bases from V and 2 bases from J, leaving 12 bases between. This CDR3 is CAITRVGNQPQHF. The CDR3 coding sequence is TGTGCCATCACTCGGGTGGGCAATCAGCCCCAGCATTTT.